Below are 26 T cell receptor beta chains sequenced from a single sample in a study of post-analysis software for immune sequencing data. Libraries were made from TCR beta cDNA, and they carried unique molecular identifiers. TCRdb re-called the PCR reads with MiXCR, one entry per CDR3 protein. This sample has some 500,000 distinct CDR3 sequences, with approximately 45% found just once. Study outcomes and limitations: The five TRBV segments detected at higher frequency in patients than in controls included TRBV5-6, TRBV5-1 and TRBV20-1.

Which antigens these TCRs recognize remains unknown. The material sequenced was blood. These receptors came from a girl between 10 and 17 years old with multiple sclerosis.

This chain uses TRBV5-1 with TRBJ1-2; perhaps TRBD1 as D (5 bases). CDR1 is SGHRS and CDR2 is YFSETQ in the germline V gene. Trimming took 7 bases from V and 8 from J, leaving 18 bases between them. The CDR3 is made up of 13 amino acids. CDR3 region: CASSALFTGGYTF. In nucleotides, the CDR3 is TGCGCCAGCTCGGCCCTTTTCACAGGAGGCTACACCTTC.

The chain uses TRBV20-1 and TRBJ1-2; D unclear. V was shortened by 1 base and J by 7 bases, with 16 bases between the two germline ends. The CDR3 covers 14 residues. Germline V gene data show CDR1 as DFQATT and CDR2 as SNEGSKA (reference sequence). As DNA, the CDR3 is TGCAGTGCTAGAGCGTCGGTGGGCCTAGGTGGCTACACCTTC. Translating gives CSARASVGLGGYTF.

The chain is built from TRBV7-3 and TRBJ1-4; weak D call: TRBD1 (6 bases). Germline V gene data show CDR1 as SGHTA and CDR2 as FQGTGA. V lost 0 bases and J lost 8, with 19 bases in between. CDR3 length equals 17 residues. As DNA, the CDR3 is TGTGCCAGCAGCTTAACGGGTGCCCCACAGGGAGCAGAAAAACTGTTTTTT. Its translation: CASSLTGAPQGAEKLFF.

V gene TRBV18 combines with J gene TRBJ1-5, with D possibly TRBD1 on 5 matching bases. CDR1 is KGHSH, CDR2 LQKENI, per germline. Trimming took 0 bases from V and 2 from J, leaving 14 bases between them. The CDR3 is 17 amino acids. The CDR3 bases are TGTGCCAGCTCACCACCGGTGACGGGGCTTCGCAATCAGCCCCAGCATTTT. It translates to CASSPPVTGLRNQPQHF.

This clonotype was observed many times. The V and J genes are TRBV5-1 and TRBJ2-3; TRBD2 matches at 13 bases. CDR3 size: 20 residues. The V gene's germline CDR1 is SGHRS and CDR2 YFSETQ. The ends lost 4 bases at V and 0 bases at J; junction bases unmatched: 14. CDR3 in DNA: TGCGCCAGCAGCACTAAAGGGACTAGCGGGACGGCCAGGAGCACAGATACGCAGTATTTT. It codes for CASSTKGTSGTARSTDTQYF.

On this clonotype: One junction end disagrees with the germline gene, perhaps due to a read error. The CDR3 bases are TGTGCCAGCAGCTCTACGACCGGATACAATAGCAATCAACCCCAGCATTTT. It specifies CASSSTTGYNSNQPQHF. The chain couples TRBV7-9 to TRBJ1-5; no clear D. The CDR3 length is 17 residues. The germline gives CDR1 SEHNR, CDR2 FQNEAQ (reference sequence).

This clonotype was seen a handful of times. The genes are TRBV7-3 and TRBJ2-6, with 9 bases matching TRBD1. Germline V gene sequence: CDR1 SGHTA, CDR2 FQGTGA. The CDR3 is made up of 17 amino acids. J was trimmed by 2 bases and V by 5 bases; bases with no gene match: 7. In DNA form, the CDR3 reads TGTGCCAGCAGCACGGGACAGGGAGTTGCTGGGGCCAACGTCCTGACTTTC. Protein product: CASSTGQGVAGANVLTF.

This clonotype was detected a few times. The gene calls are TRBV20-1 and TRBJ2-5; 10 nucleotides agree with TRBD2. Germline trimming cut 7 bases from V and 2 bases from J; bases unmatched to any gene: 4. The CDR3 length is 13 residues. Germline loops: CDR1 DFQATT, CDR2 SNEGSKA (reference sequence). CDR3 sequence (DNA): TGCAGTGAAGAAGCGGGAGGGCAAGAGACCCAGTACTTC. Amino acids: CSEEAGGQETQYF.

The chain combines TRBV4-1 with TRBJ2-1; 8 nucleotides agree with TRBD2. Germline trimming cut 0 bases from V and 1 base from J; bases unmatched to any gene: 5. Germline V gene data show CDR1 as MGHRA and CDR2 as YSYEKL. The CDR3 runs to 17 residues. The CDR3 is CASSQEGGRSSYNEQFF. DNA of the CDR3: TGCGCCAGCAGCCAAGAGGGCGGGAGGTCATCCTACAATGAGCAGTTCTTC.

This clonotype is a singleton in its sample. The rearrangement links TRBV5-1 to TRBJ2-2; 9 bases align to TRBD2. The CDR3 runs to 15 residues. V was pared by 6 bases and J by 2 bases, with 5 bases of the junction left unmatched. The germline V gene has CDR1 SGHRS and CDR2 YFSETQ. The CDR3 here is CASTRTSANTGELFF. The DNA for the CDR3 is TGCGCCAGCACCCGGACTAGCGCTAACACCGGGGAGCTGTTTTTT.

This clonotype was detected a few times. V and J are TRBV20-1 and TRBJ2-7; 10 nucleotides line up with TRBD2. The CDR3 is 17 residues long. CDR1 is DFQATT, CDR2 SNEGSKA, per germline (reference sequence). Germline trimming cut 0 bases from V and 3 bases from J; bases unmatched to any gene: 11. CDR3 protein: CSARDSASGSIGYEQYF. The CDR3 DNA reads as TGCAGTGCTAGAGATTCGGCTAGCGGGAGTATAGGCTACGAGCAGTACTTC.

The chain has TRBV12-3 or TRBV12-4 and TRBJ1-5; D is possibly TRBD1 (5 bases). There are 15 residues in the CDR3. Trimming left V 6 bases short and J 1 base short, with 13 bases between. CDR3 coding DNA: TGTGCCAGCAGATGGGGGGAATCAAGCAATCAGCCCCAGCATTTT. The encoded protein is CASRWGESSNQPQHF.

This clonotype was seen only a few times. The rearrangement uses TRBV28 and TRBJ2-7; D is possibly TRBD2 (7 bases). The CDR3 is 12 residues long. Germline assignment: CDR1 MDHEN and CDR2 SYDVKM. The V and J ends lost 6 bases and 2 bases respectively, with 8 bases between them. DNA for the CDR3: TGTGCCAGCAGGGGGGGGCCCTACGAGCAGTACTTC. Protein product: CASRGGPYEQYF.

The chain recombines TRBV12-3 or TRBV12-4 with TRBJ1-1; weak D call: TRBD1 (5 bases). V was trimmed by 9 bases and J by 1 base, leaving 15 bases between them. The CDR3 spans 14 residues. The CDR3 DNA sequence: TGTGCCAGTGGGGCCCTGGGGGGGAACACTGAAGCTTTCTTT. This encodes CASGALGGNTEAFF.

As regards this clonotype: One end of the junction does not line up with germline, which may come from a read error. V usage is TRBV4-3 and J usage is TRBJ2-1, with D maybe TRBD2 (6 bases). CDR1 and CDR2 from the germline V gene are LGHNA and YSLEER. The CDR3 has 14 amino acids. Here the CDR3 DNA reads TGCGCCAGCAGCCGGGACTTAAAAAACAATGTGCAGTTCTTC. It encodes CASSRDLKNNVQFF.

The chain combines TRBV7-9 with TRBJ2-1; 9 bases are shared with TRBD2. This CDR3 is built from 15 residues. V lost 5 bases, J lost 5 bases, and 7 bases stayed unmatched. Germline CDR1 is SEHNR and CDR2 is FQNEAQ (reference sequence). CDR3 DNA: TGTGCCAGCAGCCACCCCCTAGCGGGGAACAATGAGCAGTTCTTC. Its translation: CASSHPLAGNNEQFF.

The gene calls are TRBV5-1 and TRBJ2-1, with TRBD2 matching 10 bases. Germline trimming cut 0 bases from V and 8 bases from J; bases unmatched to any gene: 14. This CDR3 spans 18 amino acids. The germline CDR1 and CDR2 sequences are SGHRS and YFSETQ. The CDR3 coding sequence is TGCGCCAGCAGCTTGGTGGTAATAGCGGGAGGCTCAGTGGATGAGCAGTTCTTC. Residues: CASSLVVIAGGSVDEQFF.

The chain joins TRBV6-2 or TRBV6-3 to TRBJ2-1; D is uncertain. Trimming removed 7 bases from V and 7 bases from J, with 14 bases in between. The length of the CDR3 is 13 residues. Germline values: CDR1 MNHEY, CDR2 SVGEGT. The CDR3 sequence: CASTATSRNEQFF. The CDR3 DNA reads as TGTGCCAGCACCGCAACCTCGAGGAATGAGCAGTTCTTC.

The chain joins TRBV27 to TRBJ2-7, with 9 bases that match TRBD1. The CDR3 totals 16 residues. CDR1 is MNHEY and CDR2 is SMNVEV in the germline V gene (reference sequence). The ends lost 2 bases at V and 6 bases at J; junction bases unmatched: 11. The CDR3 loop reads CASSLTGQGMISEQYF. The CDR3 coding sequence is TGTGCCAGCAGTTTAACGGGACAGGGTATGATCTCCGAGCAGTACTTC.

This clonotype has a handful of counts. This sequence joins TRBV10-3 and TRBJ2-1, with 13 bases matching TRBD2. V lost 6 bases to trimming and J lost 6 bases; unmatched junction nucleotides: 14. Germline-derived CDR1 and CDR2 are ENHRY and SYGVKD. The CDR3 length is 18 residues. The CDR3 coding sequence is TGTGCCATCAGCCCGACCGGGACTAGCGGGATTCGTTCCAATGAGCAGTTCTTC. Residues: CAISPTGTSGIRSNEQFF.

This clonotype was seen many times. CDR3 sequence: CSVESFGNEQYF. The CDR3 DNA is TGCAGCGTTGAGAGTTTTGGGAACGAGCAGTACTTC. This rearrangement joins TRBV29-1 to TRBJ2-7; no definite D call. The germline V gene encodes CDR1 SQVTM and CDR2 ANQGSEA. Trimming shortened V by 3 bases and J by 5 bases, and 11 bases separated the two germline ends. CDR3 size: 12 residues.

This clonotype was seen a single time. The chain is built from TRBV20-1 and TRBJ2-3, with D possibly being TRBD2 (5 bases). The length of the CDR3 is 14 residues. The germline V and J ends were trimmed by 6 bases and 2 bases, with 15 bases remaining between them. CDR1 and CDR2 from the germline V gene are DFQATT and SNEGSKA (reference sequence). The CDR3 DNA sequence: TGCAGTGCAAGCCCGGGATCAAACACAGATACGCAGTATTTT. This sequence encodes CSASPGSNTDTQYF.

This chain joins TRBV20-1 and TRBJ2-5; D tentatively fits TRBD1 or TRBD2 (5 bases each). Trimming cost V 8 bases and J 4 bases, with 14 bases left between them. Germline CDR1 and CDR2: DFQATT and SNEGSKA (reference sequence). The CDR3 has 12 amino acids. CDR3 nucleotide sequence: TGCAGTCCACGGGGCGATCGAGAGACCCAGTACTTC. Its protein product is CSPRGDRETQYF.

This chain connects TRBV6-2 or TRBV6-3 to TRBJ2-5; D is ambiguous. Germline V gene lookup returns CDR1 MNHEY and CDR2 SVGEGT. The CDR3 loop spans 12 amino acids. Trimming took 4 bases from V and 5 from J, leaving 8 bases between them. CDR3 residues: CASSSNGETQYF. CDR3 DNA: TGTGCCAGCAGTTCGAACGGGGAGACCCAGTACTTC.

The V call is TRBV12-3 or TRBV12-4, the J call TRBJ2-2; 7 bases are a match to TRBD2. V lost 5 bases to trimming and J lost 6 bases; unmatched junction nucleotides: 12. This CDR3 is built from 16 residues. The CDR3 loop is CASSPNLAGGPGELFF. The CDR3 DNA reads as TGTGCCAGCAGTCCCAATTTAGCGGGCGGTCCCGGGGAGCTGTTTTTT.

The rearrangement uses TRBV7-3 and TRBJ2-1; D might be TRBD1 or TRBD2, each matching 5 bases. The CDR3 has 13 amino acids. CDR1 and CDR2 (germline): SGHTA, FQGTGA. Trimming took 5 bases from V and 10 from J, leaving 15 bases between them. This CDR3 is CASSLDGTYEQFF. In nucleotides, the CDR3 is TGTGCCAGCAGCCTGGACGGGACCTACGAGCAGTTCTTC.